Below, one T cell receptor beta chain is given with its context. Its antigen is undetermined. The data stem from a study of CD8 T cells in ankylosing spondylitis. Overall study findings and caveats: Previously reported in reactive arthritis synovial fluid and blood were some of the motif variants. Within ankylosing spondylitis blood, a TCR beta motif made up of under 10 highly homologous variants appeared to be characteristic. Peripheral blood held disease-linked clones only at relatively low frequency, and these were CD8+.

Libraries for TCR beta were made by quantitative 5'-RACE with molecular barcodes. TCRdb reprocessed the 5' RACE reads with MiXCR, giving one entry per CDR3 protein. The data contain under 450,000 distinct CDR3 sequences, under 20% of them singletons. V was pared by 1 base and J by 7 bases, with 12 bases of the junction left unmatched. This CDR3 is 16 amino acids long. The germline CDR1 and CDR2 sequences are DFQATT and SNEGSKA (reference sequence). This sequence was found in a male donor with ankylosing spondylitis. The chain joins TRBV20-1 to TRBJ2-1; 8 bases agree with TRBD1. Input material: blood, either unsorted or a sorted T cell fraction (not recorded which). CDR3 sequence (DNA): TGCAGTGCTAGAGTGTGGCAGGGACAGGTGCGGAATGAGCAGTTCTTC. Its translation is CSARVWQGQVRNEQFF.